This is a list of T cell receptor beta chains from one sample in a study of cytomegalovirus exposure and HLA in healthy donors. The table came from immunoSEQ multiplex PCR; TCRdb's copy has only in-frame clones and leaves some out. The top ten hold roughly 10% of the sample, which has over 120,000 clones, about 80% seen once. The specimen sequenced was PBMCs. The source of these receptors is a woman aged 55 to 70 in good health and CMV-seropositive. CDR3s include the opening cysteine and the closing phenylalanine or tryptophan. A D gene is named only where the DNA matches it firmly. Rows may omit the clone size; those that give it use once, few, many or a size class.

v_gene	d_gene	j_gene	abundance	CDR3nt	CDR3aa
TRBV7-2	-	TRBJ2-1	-	TGTGCCAGCAGCTCGACTAGGGACAGTGAGCAGTTCTTC	CASSSTRDSEQFF
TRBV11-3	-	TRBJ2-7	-	TGTGCCAGCAGCTTATCCGGCGGCGACGAGCAGTACTTC	CASSLSGGDEQYF
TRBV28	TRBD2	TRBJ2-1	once	TGTGCCAGCAGCATTGGACTAGCGGGGTCGAATGAGCAGTTCTTC	CASSIGLAGSNEQFF
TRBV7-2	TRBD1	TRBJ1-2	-	TGTGCCAGCAGCTTGGGACAGTCCTTAAACTATGGCTACACCTTC	CASSLGQSLNYGYTF
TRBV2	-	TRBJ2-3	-	TGTGCCACAACAGGGAATCCGGGAATCCTGAGCACAGATACGCAGTATTTT	CATTGNPGILSTDTQYF
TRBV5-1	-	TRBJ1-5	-	TGCGCCAGCAGCCGTGACGAACCGGGGCAGCCCCAGCATTTT	CASSRDEPGQPQHF
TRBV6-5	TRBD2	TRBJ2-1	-	TGTGCCAGCAGTTACTCGGGTGCGGCGGGAGGGGTGTTCTTC	CASSYSGAAGGVFF
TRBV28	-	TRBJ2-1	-	TGTGCCAGCAGTTTGGGCTTAGCGAGTCCTGCCGAGCAGTTCTTC	CASSLGLASPAEQFF
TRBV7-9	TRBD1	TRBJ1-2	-	TGTGCCAGCAGCCTAAGCCCCGGGACAGGGGGCTATGGCTACACCTTC	CASSLSPGTGGYGYTF
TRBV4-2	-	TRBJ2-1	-	TGTGCCAGCAGCCAAGGGGCTGGCTACAATGAGCAGTTCTTC	CASSQGAGYNEQFF
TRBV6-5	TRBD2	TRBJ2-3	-	TGTGCCAGTAGCGGGAGTCCGTCAGATACGCAGTATTTT	CASSGSPSDTQYF
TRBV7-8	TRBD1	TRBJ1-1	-	TGTGCCAGCAGCACGACAGGGGGCGCGGGAGCTTTCTTT	CASSTTGGAGAFF
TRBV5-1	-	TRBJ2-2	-	TGCGCCAGCAGCTTGGGACAGGTTGGGACCGGGGAGCTGTTTTTT	CASSLGQVGTGELFF
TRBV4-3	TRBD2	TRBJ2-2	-	TGCGCCAGCAGCCAAGCTAGCGGGGCCTACACCGGGGAGCTGTTTTTT	CASSQASGAYTGELFF
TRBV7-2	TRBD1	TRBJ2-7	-	TGTGCCAGCAGCTTACCGACCGGGACAGGGGGCAACGAGCAGTACTTC	CASSLPTGTGGNEQYF